This TCR beta chain was captured by sequencing in a study of vaccination effects on CD4 cells after COVID-19. This table comes from immunoSEQ multiplex PCR, and its TCRdb copy is limited to in-frame clones, with some not included. The sample has roughly 20,000 clones, 60% to 70% seen once. Study observations and caveats: There was marked clonal contraction among infection- and vaccine-induced clones late after vaccination. Convalescent patients numbered few in the study; early post-infection timepoints were missing entirely. Just 1 of 255 vaccine-induced clones in healthy recipients was cross-reactive.

Comment on this clone: Its antigen is undetermined. At the DNA level, this CDR3 is encoded by other sequences in the same sample as well.

The germline V and J ends were trimmed by 2 bases and 1 base, with 8 bases remaining between them. Germline V gene data show CDR1 as KGHSH and CDR2 as LQKENI. The CDR3 consists of 14 residues. Sequencing in the ViraFEST assay came after antigen-specific CD4+ T cells had been expanded with viral peptide pools, which were used to stimulate PBMC. Investigators separated out CD4+ T cells once around nine days of culture had passed. No vaccinee had earlier SARS-CoV-2 infection, and nucleocapsid antibodies were negative. For each well, 1.9 million or so PBMC were cultured with 8.5 to 10 IU/ml IL-2 and 8 to 10 ug/ml peptides.

The chain carries TRBV18 and TRBJ1-1, with D uncertain. Sequencing used CD4+ T cells from PBMCs cultured with HCoV-NL63 spike peptides, obtained before COVID-19 vaccination. This clonotype was obtained from a human donor who received a COVID-19 vaccine. DNA of the CDR3: TGTGCCAGCTCACCAATAAGGGAGAACACTGAAGCTTTCTTT. It is translated as CASSPIRENTEAFF.